This is a list of T cell receptor beta chains from one sample in a study of T cells after yellow fever vaccination. TCRdb used MiXCR to reprocess the 5' RACE reads, holding one entry per CDR3 protein. This repertoire shows under 550,000 distinct CDR3 sequences, 21% found once; its top ten account for roughly a sixth. The material sequenced was PBMCs, taken about 20 days after the first yellow fever vaccination. The receptors were gathered from a young man who received the YFV17D yellow fever vaccine. The CDR3 runs from the conserved cysteine through the conserved F or W.

v_gene	len	CDR3aa
TRBV20-1	17	CSALGLAGGGKSYEQYF
TRBV6-5	14	CASSFDRLNTEAFF
TRBV28	13	CASSLRTLGGYTF
TRBV7-2	16	CASSPNQGGENTEAFF
TRBV5-1	14	CASSGTGGGNEQFF
TRBV5-1	12	CASSSNGGEQYF
TRBV4-3	15	CASSQDPQTDYEQYF
TRBV7-2	14	CASSLGQGSVEQYF
TRBV12-3/TRBV12-4	14	CASSFEGGGYEQYF
TRBV27	15	CASSLMGQGGYGYTF
TRBV5-1	15	CASSHKMTGDNEQFF
TRBV7-9	12	CASSVNSGGYTF
TRBV30	15	CAWSLGQGQLETQYF
TRBV4-3	14	CASSQDEQGETQYF
TRBV6-2/TRBV6-3	15	CASSASGGGNTEAFF
TRBV7-9	15	CASSAPRQGHTEAFF
TRBV5-1	15	CASSPAGPAGETQYF
TRBV5-6	14	CASSASPGKETQYF
TRBV6-2/TRBV6-3	15	CASSYRWTMNTEAFF
TRBV11-2	13	CASSPRTAGELFF
TRBV12-3/TRBV12-4	14	CASSLFGPYNEQFF
TRBV20-1	14	CSARTQGAQSGYTF
TRBV4-3	15	CASSRGQGSAGELFF
TRBV5-1	14	CASSLAAASYEQYF
TRBV12-3/TRBV12-4	13	CASSVGWQETQYF
TRBV7-6	16	CASSQETVKSMWTQYF
TRBV28	16	CASSLSSLSGANVLTF
TRBV20-1	12	CSARSGLYIQYF
TRBV10-2	13	CASWSPSTDTQYF
TRBV15	13	CATSRDPGGEQFF